This TCR beta chain was identified in a study of human T cells and chemical hapten exposure. Documented time point: patch test 2, 6 weeks after DPC sensitization. Treatment of the sample: therapeutic diphenylcyclopropenone sensitization with weekly scalp DPC. TCRdb used MiXCR to reprocess the RACE reads, holding one entry per CDR3 protein. The data contain about 42,000 distinct CDR3 sequences, more than 8.5% of them seen just once; the ten biggest clones take up roughly 15%. This CDR3 spans 12 amino acids. The germline V gene encodes CDR1 SGHAT and CDR2 FQDESV (reference sequence). V dropped 5 bases and J dropped 8 bases, with 10 bases sitting between them. This clonotype was counted many times.

The sequencing here drew on whole blood, taken in connection with sensitization to the hapten diphenylcyclopropenone (DPC). The receptor's source is a woman in her thirties or forties with alopecia areata. Some clones in this sample may be carry-over from other donors' samples. The chain carries TRBV11-1 and TRBJ2-1; no definite D call. The CDR3 loop reads CASSHTNHEQFF. The CDR3 DNA reads TGTGCCAGCAGCCACACAAACCATGAGCAGTTCTTC.